The source of this TCR beta chain is a study of tumor-infiltrating lymphocytes in localized non-small cell lung cancer. Study-wide background: Several tumor histologies, both smoking statuses, and some post-neoadjuvant chemotherapy samples were included. Resected tumor was paired with non-adjacent uninvolved lung from the same patient. General study results and limits: Immunotypes IM1 and IM2 had similar TCR-derived T-cell fractions.

There are a few counts of this clone. What it binds is unknown. CDR1 and CDR2 from the germline V gene are LGHNA and YSLEER. V was trimmed by 0 bases and J by 0 bases, leaving 6 bases between them. The length of the CDR3 is 16 residues. Clones were sequenced by immunoSEQ multiplex PCR, and TCRdb holds only the in-frame ones, with some missing. This sample carries roughly 7,200 clones, 65% to 75% of them seen once, and the ten largest clones take around 12%. V is TRBV4-3 and J is TRBJ2-6; D is unclear. The origin of this receptor is a human donor with non-small cell lung cancer. The specimen was lung tumor tissue. For the CDR3, the DNA is TGCGCCAGCAGCCAAGACAGCAGCTCTGGGGCCAACGTCCTGACTTTC. Translation gives CASSQDSSSGANVLTF.